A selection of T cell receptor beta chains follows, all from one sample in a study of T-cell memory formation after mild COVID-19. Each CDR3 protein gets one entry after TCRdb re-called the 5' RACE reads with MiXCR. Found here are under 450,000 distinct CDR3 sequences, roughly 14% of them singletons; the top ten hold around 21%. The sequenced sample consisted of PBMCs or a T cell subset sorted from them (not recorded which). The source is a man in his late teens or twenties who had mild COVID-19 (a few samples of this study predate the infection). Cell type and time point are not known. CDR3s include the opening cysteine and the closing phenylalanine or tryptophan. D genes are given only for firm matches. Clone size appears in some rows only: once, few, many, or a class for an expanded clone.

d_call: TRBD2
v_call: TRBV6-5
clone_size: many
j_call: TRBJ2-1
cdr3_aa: CATAGGRGSYNEQFF
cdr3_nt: TGTGCCACCGCGGGGGGCCGGGGTTCCTACAATGAGCAGTTCTTC

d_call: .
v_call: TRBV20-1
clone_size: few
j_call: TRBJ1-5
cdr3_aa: CSASSGRGNQPQHF
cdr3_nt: TGCAGTGCTAGTTCGGGGCGCGGGAATCAGCCCCAGCATTTT

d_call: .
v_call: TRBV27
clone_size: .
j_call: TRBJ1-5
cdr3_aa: CASSSLQDGGVHQPQHF
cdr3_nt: TGTGCCAGCAGTTCCCTTCAGGACGGCGGGGTGCATCAGCCCCAGCATTTT

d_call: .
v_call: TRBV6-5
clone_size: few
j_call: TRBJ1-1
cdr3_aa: CASNTRGNTEAFF
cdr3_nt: TGTGCCAGCAACACGCGGGGGAACACTGAAGCTTTCTTT

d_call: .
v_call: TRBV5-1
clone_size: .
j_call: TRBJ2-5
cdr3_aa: CASSLQAPQETQYF
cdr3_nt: TGCGCCAGCAGCTTACAGGCACCCCAAGAGACCCAGTACTTC

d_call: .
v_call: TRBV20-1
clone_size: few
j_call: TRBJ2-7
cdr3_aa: CSARRSFSYEQYF
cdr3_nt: TGCAGTGCTAGAAGGTCTTTCTCCTACGAGCAGTACTTC

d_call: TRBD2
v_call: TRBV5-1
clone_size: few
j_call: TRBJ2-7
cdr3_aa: CASSVRERYEQYF
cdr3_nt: TGCGCCAGCAGCGTGCGGGAGCGTTACGAGCAGTACTTC

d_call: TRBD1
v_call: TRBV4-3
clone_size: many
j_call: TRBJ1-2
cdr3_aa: CASSQDRGHYGYTF
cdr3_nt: TGCGCCAGCAGCCAAGACAGGGGGCACTATGGCTACACCTTC

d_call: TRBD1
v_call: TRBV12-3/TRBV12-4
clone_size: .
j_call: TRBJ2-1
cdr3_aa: CASSQTGTGGRGEQFF
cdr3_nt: TGTGCCAGCAGTCAAACCGGGACAGGGGGCCGGGGTGAGCAGTTCTTC

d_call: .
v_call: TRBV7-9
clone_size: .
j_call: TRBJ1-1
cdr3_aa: CASSLGITLGNTEAFF
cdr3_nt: TGTGCCAGCAGCTTAGGGATCACTCTTGGGAACACTGAAGCTTTCTTT

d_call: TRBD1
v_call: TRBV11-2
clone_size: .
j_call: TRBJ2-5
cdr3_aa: CASSLLTGGFETQYF
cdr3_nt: TGTGCCAGCAGCTTACTGACAGGGGGCTTTGAGACCCAGTACTTC

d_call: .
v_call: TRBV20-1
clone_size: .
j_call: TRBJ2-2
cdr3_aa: CSANDREAGELFF
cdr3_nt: TGCAGTGCTAACGACAGGGAGGCCGGGGAGCTGTTTTTT

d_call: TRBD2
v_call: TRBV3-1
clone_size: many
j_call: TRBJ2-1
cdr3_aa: CASSQYAGGAYNEQFF
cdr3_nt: TGTGCCAGCAGCCAGTACGCGGGGGGGGCATACAATGAGCAGTTCTTC

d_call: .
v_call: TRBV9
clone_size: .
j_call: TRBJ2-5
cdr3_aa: CASSGATRETQYF
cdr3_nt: TGTGCCAGCAGCGGGGCCACTCGGGAGACCCAGTACTTC

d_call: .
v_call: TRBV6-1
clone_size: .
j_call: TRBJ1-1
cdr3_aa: CASSEVPRSTEAFF
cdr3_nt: TGTGCCAGCAGTGAAGTCCCGAGGAGCACTGAAGCTTTCTTT

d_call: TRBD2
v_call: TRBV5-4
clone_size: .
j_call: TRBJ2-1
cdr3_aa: CASSGTSGLTGEQFF
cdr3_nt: TGTGCCAGCAGCGGGACTAGCGGGCTCACGGGCGAGCAGTTCTTC

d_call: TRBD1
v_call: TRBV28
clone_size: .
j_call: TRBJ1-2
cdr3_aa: CASTGTGGYGYTF
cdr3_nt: TGTGCCAGCACTGGGACAGGCGGCTATGGCTACACCTTC

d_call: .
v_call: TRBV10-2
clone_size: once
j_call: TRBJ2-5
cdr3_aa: CASSESGGGRVQYF
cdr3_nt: TGCGCCAGCAGTGAATCGGGGGGCGGTCGGGTCCAGTACTTC

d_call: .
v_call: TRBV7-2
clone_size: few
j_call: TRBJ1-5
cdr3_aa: CASSLLGRSNQPQHF
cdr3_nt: TGTGCCAGCAGCTTACTCGGGAGAAGCAATCAGCCCCAGCATTTT

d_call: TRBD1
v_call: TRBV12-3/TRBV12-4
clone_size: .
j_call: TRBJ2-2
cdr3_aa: CASSFPARTGTGELFF
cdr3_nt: TGTGCCAGCAGTTTCCCCGCCAGGACAGGTACCGGGGAGCTGTTTTTT

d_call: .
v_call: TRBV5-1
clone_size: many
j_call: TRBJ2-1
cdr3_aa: CASSLAASSYNEQFF
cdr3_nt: TGCGCCAGCAGCTTGGCGGCTTCCTCCTACAATGAGCAGTTCTTC

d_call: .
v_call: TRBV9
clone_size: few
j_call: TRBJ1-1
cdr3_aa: CASSVDPGASEAFF
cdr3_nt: TGTGCCAGCAGCGTAGATCCGGGGGCGAGTGAAGCTTTCTTT

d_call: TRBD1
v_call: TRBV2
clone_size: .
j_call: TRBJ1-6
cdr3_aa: CASSADRGPISPLHF
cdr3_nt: TGTGCCAGCAGTGCGGACAGGGGGCCGATTTCACCCCTCCACTTT

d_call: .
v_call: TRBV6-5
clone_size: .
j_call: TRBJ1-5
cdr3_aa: CASSRGGGRMQPQHF
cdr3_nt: TGTGCCAGCAGTCGGGGAGGCGGTCGGATGCAGCCCCAGCATTTT

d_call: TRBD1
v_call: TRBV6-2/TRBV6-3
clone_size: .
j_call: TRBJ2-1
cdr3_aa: CASSPGQVKQFF
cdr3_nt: TGTGCCAGCAGCCCGGGACAGGTAAAACAGTTCTTC

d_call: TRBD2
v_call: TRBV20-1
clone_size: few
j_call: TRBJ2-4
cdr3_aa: CSAGGLAGTSGKNIQYF
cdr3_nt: TGCAGTGCTGGGGGACTAGCAGGGACTAGCGGGAAAAACATTCAGTACTTC